A selection of T cell receptor beta chains follows, all from one sample in a study of blood T cell repertoires in COVID-19. Produced via immunoSEQ multiplex PCR; TCRdb's table is partial and in-frame only. The sample comprises 100,000 to 120,000 clones, more than 80% of which are singletons, and approximately 5% rests with the top ten. The sample was peripheral blood. These TCRs come from a woman aged 55-75 years with COVID-19, enrolled during active disease. Each CDR3 is given with its conserved first and last residue. D genes are given only for firm matches. Expanded clones are given a class, and other clones once, few, many or no size at all.

clone_size: -
v_call: TRBV5-4
d_call: TRBD1
j_call: TRBJ2-1
cdr3_aa: CASSAGTGDHNEQFF
cdr3_nt: TGTGCCAGCAGCGCCGGGACAGGGGATCACAATGAGCAGTTCTTC

clone_size: -
v_call: TRBV18
d_call: TRBD1
j_call: TRBJ1-2
cdr3_aa: CASSPGQGSVYGYTF
cdr3_nt: TGTGCCAGCTCACCCGGACAGGGGTCGGTCTATGGCTACACCTTC

clone_size: -
v_call: TRBV27
d_call: TRBD2
j_call: TRBJ2-2
cdr3_aa: CASSWTSGPGELFF
cdr3_nt: TGTGCCAGCAGTTGGACTAGCGGCCCCGGGGAGCTGTTTTTT

clone_size: -
v_call: TRBV7-3
d_call: -
j_call: TRBJ2-2
cdr3_aa: CASSLEQYTGELFF
cdr3_nt: TGTGCCAGCAGCTTAGAACAGTACACCGGGGAGCTGTTTTTT

clone_size: once
v_call: TRBV5-6
d_call: -
j_call: TRBJ2-7
cdr3_aa: CASSSIWLSYEQYF
cdr3_nt: TGTGCCAGCAGCTCAATCTGGCTTTCCTACGAGCAGTACTTC

clone_size: -
v_call: TRBV11-1
d_call: -
j_call: TRBJ1-1
cdr3_aa: CASSFLGGNTEAFF
cdr3_nt: TGTGCCAGCAGCTTCTTAGGGGGGAACACTGAAGCTTTCTTT

clone_size: once
v_call: TRBV5-1
d_call: TRBD1
j_call: TRBJ2-3
cdr3_aa: CASSRVTGGWAGDTQYF
cdr3_nt: TGCGCCAGCAGCCGGGTGACAGGGGGCTGGGCGGGAGATACGCAGTATTTT

clone_size: once
v_call: TRBV11-2
d_call: -
j_call: TRBJ2-1
cdr3_aa: CASSLAAAYNEQFF
cdr3_nt: TGTGCCAGCAGCTTAGCCGCGGCTTACAATGAGCAGTTCTTC

clone_size: -
v_call: TRBV3-1/TRBV3-2
d_call: -
j_call: TRBJ1-6
cdr3_aa: CASSHEGLFPPLHF
cdr3_nt: TGTGCCAGCAGCCACGAGGGCCTTTTTCCACCCCTCCACTTT

clone_size: -
v_call: TRBV19
d_call: -
j_call: TRBJ1-5
cdr3_aa: CASSTDGWERGNQPQHF
cdr3_nt: TGTGCCAGTAGTACCGACGGGTGGGAGAGGGGCAATCAGCCCCAGCATTTT

clone_size: -
v_call: TRBV5-6
d_call: -
j_call: TRBJ1-3
cdr3_aa: CASSLSRVGIYF
cdr3_nt: TGTGCCAGCAGCTTGTCCCGGGTAGGAATATATTTT

clone_size: -
v_call: TRBV27
d_call: -
j_call: TRBJ1-1
cdr3_aa: CASSQGLDTIRGEAFF
cdr3_nt: TGTGCCAGCAGCCAAGGACTAGATACCATCAGGGGTGAAGCTTTCTTT

clone_size: -
v_call: TRBV10-3
d_call: TRBD1
j_call: TRBJ2-7
cdr3_aa: CAIRGATGINEQYF
cdr3_nt: TGTGCCATCAGGGGGGCGACAGGGATCAACGAGCAGTACTTC

clone_size: -
v_call: TRBV7-8
d_call: -
j_call: TRBJ1-1
cdr3_aa: CASSPIQDMLTEAFF
cdr3_nt: TGTGCCAGCAGCCCCATTCAGGACATGCTGACTGAAGCTTTCTTT

clone_size: once
v_call: TRBV18
d_call: -
j_call: TRBJ1-2
cdr3_aa: CASSPQGQRGYTF
cdr3_nt: TGTGCCAGCTCACCCCAGGGGCAGCGGGGCTACACCTTC

clone_size: -
v_call: TRBV6-5
d_call: -
j_call: TRBJ2-1
cdr3_aa: CAYGGGGSYNEQFF
cdr3_nt: TGTGCCTACGGAGGGGGGGGGTCCTACAATGAGCAGTTCTTC

clone_size: once
v_call: TRBV25-1
d_call: -
j_call: TRBJ2-7
cdr3_aa: CASSEITAYEQYF
cdr3_nt: TGTGCCAGCAGTGAAATTACAGCCTACGAGCAGTACTTC

clone_size: -
v_call: TRBV2
d_call: -
j_call: TRBJ1-3
cdr3_aa: CASKGEASGNTIYF
cdr3_nt: TGTGCCAGCAAAGGGGAGGCCTCTGGAAACACCATATATTTT

clone_size: -
v_call: TRBV25-1
d_call: TRBD1
j_call: TRBJ1-2
cdr3_aa: CASSADRGINGYTF
cdr3_nt: TGTGCCAGCAGTGCGGACAGGGGGATCAATGGCTACACCTTC

clone_size: -
v_call: TRBV5-8
d_call: TRBD1
j_call: TRBJ2-5
cdr3_aa: CASSPWTGVGETQYF
cdr3_nt: TGTGCCAGCAGCCCCTGGACAGGGGTGGGGGAGACCCAGTACTTC